The 28 T cell receptor beta chains in this list originate from one sample, sequenced in a study of cytotoxic CD8 clonotypes in ibrutinib-treated CLL. Only in-frame clones appear in the TCRdb table, and some are missing; sequencing was by immunoSEQ multiplex PCR. In the table there are 200,000 to 250,000 clones, around 70% of which are singletons. The specimen was PBMCs, collected after 12 months of ibrutinib treatment. The receptors derive from a human donor with chronic lymphocytic leukemia.

The rearrangement uses TRBV6-1 and TRBJ2-2; 10 bases map to TRBD1. J was trimmed by 6 bases and V by 8 bases; bases with no gene match: 6. The germline CDR1 and CDR2 sequences are MNHNS and SASEGT. This CDR3 is built from 14 residues. CDR3 sequence (DNA): TGTGCCAGCCGGGACAGGGGTAGATCCGGGGAGCTGTTTTTT. This translates into CASRDRGRSGELFF.

This clone was counted only a few times. J is TRBJ2-7 and V is TRBV2, with D perhaps matching TRBD1 (6 bases). CDR1 and CDR2 (germline): SNHLY, FYNNEI. Deletions cut 6 bases from V and 5 bases from J, with 14 bases between. The CDR3 is made up of 13 amino acids. DNA of the CDR3: TGTGCCAGCAGGGGGGCAGGGGCCCACGAGCAGTACTTC. This sequence encodes CASRGAGAHEQYF.

The chain is built from TRBV28 and TRBJ1-1; 7 bases map to TRBD1. Germline lookup yields CDR1 MDHEN and CDR2 SYDVKM. With V trimmed by 4 bases and J by 1 base, 12 bases remained unmatched. The CDR3 runs 17 residues. The CDR3 sequence is CASSSPLGTASNTEAFF. In DNA form, the CDR3 reads TGTGCCAGCAGTTCCCCCCTTGGGACAGCCTCGAACACTGAAGCTTTCTTT.

The CDR3 bases are TGTGCCAGCAGCTTAGCGTCATCGGGGGCCAAAGGCTACACCTTC. Translation: CASSLASSGAKGYTF. The J gene is TRBJ1-2, the V gene TRBV7-9; the D gene is possibly TRBD1 (6 bases). The length of the CDR3 is 15 residues. With 0 bases removed from V and 8 bases from J, the gap between germline ends came to 16 bases. Germline V CDR1 and CDR2: SEHNR, FQNEAQ (reference sequence).

This clone was seen ten or more times. This chain connects TRBV6-6 to TRBJ1-5; D might be TRBD1 (5 bases). V lost 7 bases and J 0 bases, leaving 13 bases between the germline ends. The CDR3 consists of 15 residues. Germline CDR1 MNHNY, CDR2 SVGAGI (reference sequence). CDR3 residues: CASTSAGRSNQPQHF. CDR3 sequence (DNA): TGTGCCAGCACTTCGGCAGGGCGTAGCAATCAGCCCCAGCATTTT.

Of note for this clone: Other DNA sequences in this specimen translate into the identical CDR3. J is TRBJ2-7 and V is TRBV18, with TRBD2 as a possible D gene (6 bases). The germline V and J ends were trimmed by 3 bases and 3 bases, with 9 bases remaining between them. The germline V gene encodes CDR1 KGHSH and CDR2 LQKENI. This CDR3 spans 13 amino acids. The CDR3 DNA reads as TGTGCCAGCTCACCTGGGACTGGCTACGAGCAGTACTTC. This gives the protein CASSPGTGYEQYF.

The V call is TRBV18, the J call TRBJ1-1, with D maybe TRBD1 (6 bases). The CDR3 sequence is 13 residues long. CDR1 KGHSH and CDR2 LQKENI come from the germline V gene. The germline V and J ends were trimmed by 8 bases and 2 bases, with 12 bases remaining between them. This CDR3 reads CASQRGENTEAFF. The CDR3 DNA follows: TGTGCCAGCCAGAGGGGGGAAAACACTGAAGCTTTCTTT.

V is TRBV7-3 and J is TRBJ1-2; the match to TRBD1 covers 7 bases. There are 15 residues in the CDR3. Germline loops: CDR1 SGHTA, CDR2 FQGTGA. The V and J ends lost 5 bases and 8 bases, in that order; junction bases with no gene match: 14. The CDR3 here is CASSTKTTGNLGYTF. CDR3 coding DNA: TGTGCCAGCAGCACTAAGACGACAGGGAACTTAGGCTACACCTTC.

The DNA for the CDR3 is TGTGCCAGCAGTTACGCGCAGGGTACCAATTCACCCCTCCACTTT. Translation gives CASSYAQGTNSPLHF. This sequence joins TRBV6-6 and TRBJ1-6; possible D gene TRBD1, 5 bases. This CDR3 comprises 15 residues. Germline V lookup: CDR1 MNHNY, CDR2 SVGAGI (reference sequence). Trimming shortened V by 2 bases and J by 7 bases, and 12 bases separated the two germline ends.

The genes are TRBV21-1 and TRBJ1-2. TRBV21-1 is deemed a pseudogene. This CDR3 has 12 amino acids. The CDR3 bases are TGTGCCAGCAGCCGGGACCCTGGTGGCTACACCTTC. It encodes CASSRDPGGYTF.

The V call is TRBV19, the J call TRBJ1-1; 7 positions match TRBD1. The trim removed 2 bases at V and 6 bases at J, leaving 6 bases unmatched. Germline V gives CDR1 LNHDA, CDR2 SQIVND (reference sequence). The CDR3 is 14 amino acids. This CDR3 is CASSINRGDPEAFF. In nucleotides, the CDR3 is TGTGCCAGTAGTATAAACAGGGGTGACCCTGAAGCTTTCTTT.

Turning to this clone: The sample holds other DNA sequences that translate to the same CDR3. The chain couples TRBV30 to TRBJ1-1; no clear D. V was clipped by 3 bases and J by 4 bases, with 15 bases between them. The CDR3 sequence is 14 residues long. Germline CDR1 reads GTSNPN; CDR2 reads SVGIG (reference sequence). The CDR3 loop reads CAWSSRGMGTEAFF. The DNA of the CDR3 is TGTGCCTGGAGCTCGCGAGGTATGGGCACTGAAGCTTTCTTT.

This clone was observed a handful of times. The chain has TRBV12-5 and TRBJ1-2; a weak D match, TRBD1 (5 bases). The V end was cut by 5 bases, the J end by 5 bases, with 18 bases between. This CDR3 spans 15 amino acids. CDR1 is LGHNT and CDR2 is FRNRAP in the germline V gene. In nucleotides, the CDR3 is TGTGCTAGTGGTCCGCGACAGACCTCCTTATATGGCTACACCTTC. The encoded protein is CASGPRQTSLYGYTF. The whole variable domain, remainder taken from reference TRBV12-5 and TRBJ1-2, is DARVTQTPRHKVTEMGQEVTMRCQPILGHNTVFWYRQTMMQGLELLAYFRNRAPLDDSGMPKDRFSAEMPDATLATLKIQPSEPRDSAVYFCASGPRQTSLYGYTFGSGTRLTVV.

The chain carries TRBV27 and TRBJ2-7; D may be TRBD1 or TRBD2 (5 bases each). Looked up from germline, CDR1 is MNHEY and CDR2 is SMNVEV (reference sequence). This CDR3 comprises 17 residues. Trimming took 3 bases from V and 1 from J, leaving 19 bases between them. This CDR3 is CASSFSIFGTASYEQYF. CDR3 in DNA: TGTGCCAGCAGTTTTTCGATCTTCGGGACGGCTTCCTACGAGCAGTACTTC.

The V call is TRBV14, the J call TRBJ2-1; 7 nucleotides match TRBD1. The trim removed 3 bases at V and 7 bases at J, leaving 3 bases unmatched. This CDR3 is 13 amino acids long. The germline V gene has CDR1 SGHDN and CDR2 FVKESK. CDR3 DNA: TGTGCCAGCAGCCAGCAACAGGGGAATGAGCAGTTCTTC. Its translation is CASSQQQGNEQFF. Full variable domain (remainder filled in from reference TRBV14 and TRBJ2-1): EAGVTQFPSHSVIEKGQTVTLRCDPISGHDNLYWYRRVMGKEIKFLLHFVKESKQDESGMPNNRFLAERTGGTYSTLKVQPAELEDSGVYFCASSQQQGNEQFFGPGTRLTVL.

This clone has a handful of counts. This rearrangement joins TRBV15 to TRBJ2-5; D remains ambiguous. The CDR3 length is 15 residues. Germline V gene lookup returns CDR1 LNHNV and CDR2 YYDKDF (reference sequence). Trimming shortened V by 0 bases and J by 3 bases, and 11 bases separated the two germline ends. This chain's CDR3 is CATSRDQGRKETQYF. The CDR3 DNA sequence: TGTGCCACCAGCAGAGATCAAGGCAGGAAAGAGACCCAGTACTTC.

This clone was seen more than once but under ten times. CDR3 DNA: TGTGCCAGCAGCACCCAAACCGGGACTAGCAGGAATGAGCAGTTCTTC. Translated: CASSTQTGTSRNEQFF. This rearrangement joins TRBV11-2 to TRBJ2-1; 9 positions match TRBD2. The V segment lost 5 bases and the J segment 7 bases; nucleotides outside the gene matches: 12. This CDR3 is built from 16 residues. Per germline, CDR1 SGHAT and CDR2 FQNNGV.

This chain connects TRBV29-1 to TRBJ1-4; 10 nucleotides align to TRBD1. The CDR3 consists of 15 residues. The V gene's germline CDR1 is SQVTM and CDR2 ANQGSEA. Germline trimming cut 4 bases from V and 0 bases from J; bases unmatched to any gene: 2. CDR3 DNA sequence: TGCAGCGTTGGGGACAGGGGTGCAACTAATGAAAAACTGTTTTTT. Protein sequence: CSVGDRGATNEKLFF.

The chain links TRBV18 to TRBJ2-2, with TRBD1 identical over 10 bases. In germline, CDR1 is KGHSH, CDR2 LQKENI. J was trimmed by 4 bases and V by 6 bases; bases with no gene match: 8. The CDR3 runs to 16 residues. The CDR3 DNA follows: TGTGCCAGCTCCCCAGCGGGACAGGGGAGCACCGGGGAGCTGTTTTTT. Translated: CASSPAGQGSTGELFF. The full variable domain, completed using reference TRBV18 and TRBJ2-2, is NAGVMQNPRHLVRRRGQEARLRCSPMKGHSHVYWYRQLPEEGLKFMVYLQKENIIDESGMPKERFSAEFPKEGPSILRIQQVVRGDSAAYFCASSPAGQGSTGELFFGEGSRLTVL.

The gene calls are TRBV7-3 and TRBJ2-5; maybe TRBD2 (5 bases). CDR3 size: 13 residues. CDR1 is SGHTA and CDR2 is FQGTGA in the germline V gene. Trimming took 5 bases from V and 5 from J, leaving 12 bases between them. CDR3 coding DNA: TGTGCCAGCAGCCCTGGCGGGCGCGAGACCCAGTACTTC. This gives the protein CASSPGGRETQYF.

This clone occurred once. This rearrangement joins TRBV7-2 to TRBJ1-5; D uncertain. The CDR3 consists of 17 residues. Looked up from germline, CDR1 is SGHTA and CDR2 is FQGNSA. V gave up 5 bases and J gave up 0 bases, with 17 bases separating them. CDR3 coding DNA: TGTGCCAGCAGCCAGGCCCCGCAAGGTTATAGCAATCAGCCCCAGCATTTT. It codes for CASSQAPQGYSNQPQHF.

This chain joins TRBV5-4 and TRBJ2-7, with D unclear. The CDR3 length is 13 residues. Trimming pared 0 bases from V and 4 bases from J, leaving 8 bases between. Per the germline V gene, CDR1 is SGHNT and CDR2 is YYREEE (reference sequence). This CDR3 reads CASSLDGVYEQYF. The CDR3 nucleotides read TGTGCCAGCAGCTTGGATGGAGTATACGAGCAGTACTTC.

This clone occurred a few times. The rearrangement uses TRBV7-2 and TRBJ2-7, with D maybe TRBD1 (6 bases). The CDR3 length is 16 residues. V lost 1 base, J lost 0 bases, and 13 bases lay in between. Germline loops: CDR1 SGHTA, CDR2 FQGNSA. The CDR3 sequence is CASSLDRDKPSYEQYF. The CDR3 region has the DNA TGTGCCAGCAGCTTAGACCGGGACAAACCCTCCTACGAGCAGTACTTC.

In its sample, this clone was seen a few times. The chain recombines TRBV30 with TRBJ1-1; D is unresolved. Trimming removed 4 bases at V and 1 base at J, with 7 bases between. CDR3 size: 12 residues. From germline, CDR1 is GTSNPN and CDR2 SVGIG (reference sequence). The CDR3 nucleotides read TGTGCCTGGATATCGAGGAACACTGAAGCTTTCTTT. Protein: CAWISRNTEAFF.

Only one count was recorded for this clone. The chain joins TRBV19 to TRBJ1-1; no definite D call. V was pared by 6 bases and J by 1 base, with 15 bases between. Germline loops: CDR1 LNHDA, CDR2 SQIVND (reference sequence). This CDR3 region has 15 residues. The CDR3 loop is CASRTVGSGNTEAFF. Here the CDR3 DNA reads TGTGCCAGTAGAACCGTTGGGTCGGGGAACACTGAAGCTTTCTTT.

This chain links TRBV29-1 with TRBJ1-2; the match to TRBD1 covers 7 bases. V lost 5 bases, J lost 10 bases, and 13 bases stayed unmatched. Germline CDR1 and CDR2: SQVTM and ANQGSEA. The CDR3 runs to 13 residues. Written as DNA, the CDR3 is TGCAGCGTTAACCGGGACAGCCGGGGAATCTACACCTTC. Translating gives CSVNRDSRGIYTF.

The chain joins TRBV5-1 to TRBJ1-1; weak D call: TRBD1 (6 bases). V was trimmed by 3 bases and J by 3 bases, leaving 15 bases between them. The germline V gene encodes CDR1 SGHRS and CDR2 YFSETQ. CDR3 length equals 15 residues. In DNA form, the CDR3 reads TGCGCCAGCAGCTCCCAGGGGAGCGGGGACACTGAAGCTTTCTTT. Encoded protein: CASSSQGSGDTEAFF. Using reference TRBV5-1 and TRBJ1-1 for the parts outside the CDR3, the full variable domain is KAGVTQTPRYLIKTRGQQVTLSCSPISGHRSVSWYQQTPGQGLQFLFEYFSETQRNKGNFPGRFSGRQFSNSRSEMNVSTLELGDSALYLCASSSQGSGDTEAFFGQGTRLTVV.

The CDR3 coding sequence is TGTGCCAGCAGCTTGCAGAGGGTCGGCACCATATATTTT. Translation: CASSLQRVGTIYF. The chain employs TRBV5-6 and TRBJ1-3; D gene ambiguous. Germline V CDR1 and CDR2: SGHDT, YYEEEE. Between the trimmed V and J ends, which lost 1 base and 9 bases, there was a span of 11 bases. The CDR3 loop spans 13 amino acids. Supplemented by reference TRBV5-6 and TRBJ1-3, the full variable domain reads DAGVTQSPTHLIKTRGQQVTLRCSPKSGHDTVSWYQQALGQGPQFIFQYYEEEERQRGNFPDRFSGHQFPNYSSELNVNALLLGDSALYLCASSLQRVGTIYFGEGSWLTVV.